The rows below give T cell receptor beta chains drawn from one sample of a study of blood T cell repertoires in COVID-19. The data were produced by immunoSEQ multiplex PCR, yet TCRdb's version contains in-frame clones alone and is incomplete. This repertoire shows about 390,000 clones, 87% found once; its top ten account for around 9.3%. The sequencing sample was made of PBMCs or T cells enriched from blood (not recorded which). These receptors came from a woman aged 50 to 65 who had recovered from COVID-19. The CDR3 runs from the conserved cysteine through the conserved F or W. The D gene is left open where the match is weak. Clone size is stated in some rows and not others, as once, few, many or a class when expanded.

j_call d_call clone_size v_call cdr3_nt cdr3_aa
TRBJ2-1 NA few TRBV5-5 TGTGCCAGCAGAATATTAGCGGCCAGCTCCTACAATGAGCAGTTCTTC CASRILAASSYNEQFF
TRBJ2-7 TRBD1 NA TRBV4-1 TGCGCCAGCAGCCAAGTGACAGGGCCGGGGTACGAGCAGTACTTC CASSQVTGPGYEQYF
TRBJ1-1 NA NA TRBV7-9 TGTGCCAGCAGCCCAGCGGGGGGCACTGAAGCTTTCTTT CASSPAGGTEAFF
TRBJ1-1 TRBD1 once TRBV29-1 TGCAGCGCCAAGGTGGGGCAGGGGGACCCTGAAGCTTTCTTT CSAKVGQGDPEAFF
TRBJ2-1 TRBD2 once TRBV10-3 TGTGCCATCAGTGGAGGACTAGCGGGGGGCAATGAGCAGTTCTTC CAISGGLAGGNEQFF
TRBJ2-1 NA once TRBV5-1 TGCGCCAGCAGTATCACGGGGGGCGCATACAATGAGCAGTTCTTC CASSITGGAYNEQFF
TRBJ2-5 TRBD2 NA TRBV28 TGTGCCAGCAGCGACCCAGCGGGGAAGAAAACCCAGTACTTC CASSDPAGKKTQYF
TRBJ2-5 TRBD1 NA TRBV11-2 TGTGCCAGCAGCCCAAAAAGACAGGGTAGGGTGGAGACCCAGTACTTC CASSPKRQGRVETQYF
TRBJ1-2 NA few TRBV5-1 TGCGCCAGCAGTAGCCAAGGAGGGGCTCAAGGCTACACCTTC CASSSQGGAQGYTF
TRBJ1-2 NA NA TRBV30 TGTGCCTGGAGTTACGGGGGATATGGCTACACCTTC CAWSYGGYGYTF
TRBJ1-5 NA NA TRBV28 TGTGCCAGCGGCGGGCAGGATCAGCCCCAGCATTTT CASGGQDQPQHF
TRBJ1-2 TRBD1 NA TRBV29-1 TGCAGCGTCCAGGACAGGCCAATCTATGGCTACACCTTC CSVQDRPIYGYTF
TRBJ1-2 NA NA TRBV3-1/TRBV3-2 TGTGCCAGCAGTGAAGCAGGTGGGTATGGCTACACCTTC CASSEAGGYGYTF
TRBJ1-2 TRBD1 NA TRBV3-1/TRBV3-2 TGTGCCAGCAGCCGCCTCTCGTCCCGGGACAGGGGAACGTCGGGCTACACCTTC CASSRLSSRDRGTSGYTF
TRBJ1-2 NA once TRBV2 TGTGCCAGCACCTCCCTTGAGGGAGTAAGCTATGGCTACACCTTC CASTSLEGVSYGYTF
TRBJ2-2 NA NA TRBV5-4 TGTGCCAGCAGGGGGCCCTTCGCCGGGGAGCTGTTTTTT CASRGPFAGELFF
TRBJ2-2 TRBD1 few TRBV20-1 TGCAGTGCTGACAGGGCCGGGGAGCTGTTTTTT CSADRAGELFF
TRBJ1-2 NA NA TRBV28 TGTGCCAGCAGTTTGGATGAGCGGGGATTAGGTGGCTACACCTTC CASSLDERGLGGYTF
TRBJ1-4 NA NA TRBV14 TGTGCCAGCAGCCCTCGGACAGCAACTAATGAAAAACTGTTTTTT CASSPRTATNEKLFF
TRBJ2-1 NA once TRBV21-1 TGTGCCGGACACCTCGACCGGTCGTCCGATGAGCAGTTCTTC CAGHLDRSSDEQFF
TRBJ2-7 NA NA TRBV5-6 TGTGCCAGCAGAACAGGGTCCGAGCAGTACTTC CASRTGSEQYF
TRBJ1-4 TRBD1 NA TRBV7-8 TGTGCCAGCAGCCGATGGGCAGGGGGTCCTGAAAAACTGTTTTTT CASSRWAGGPEKLFF
TRBJ2-5 TRBD2 NA TRBV4-1 TGCGCCAGCAGCGCCTCCGGGACTAGCGGGGGAGGAGAGACCCAGTACTTC CASSASGTSGGGETQYF
TRBJ1-2 NA NA TRBV29-1 TGCAGCCTTCGCTCCCCGGGTGGCTACACCTTC CSLRSPGGYTF
TRBJ2-3 NA NA TRBV25-1 TGTGCCAGCAGTGATATGAGGGCAGATACGCAGTATTTT CASSDMRADTQYF
TRBJ1-1 TRBD1 NA TRBV14 TGTGCCAGCAGCCTCACCGGACAGGGTTTGAACACTGAAGCTTTCTTT CASSLTGQGLNTEAFF
TRBJ1-2 TRBD1 NA TRBV28 TGTGCCAGCAGTTTGGGCGGACAGGCCCTTCGTGGTGGCTACACCTTC CASSLGGQALRGGYTF
TRBJ1-1 NA NA TRBV5-6 TGTGCCAGCAGCTTGTCTTTCGGGGGGAACACTGAAGCTTTCTTT CASSLSFGGNTEAFF
TRBJ1-1 TRBD1 NA TRBV10-3 TGTGCCATCAGGATAAGCGGTACAGGGGAAACTGAAGCTTTCTTT CAIRISGTGETEAFF
TRBJ1-2 TRBD1 NA TRBV3-1/TRBV3-2 TGTGCCAGCAGCCAAGATTTGGCGACAGGGGTTGGCTACACCTTC CASSQDLATGVGYTF
TRBJ1-2 TRBD1 NA TRBV6-5 TGTGCCAGCAGTTCGACAGGGGCAGAGGGCTACACCTTC CASSSTGAEGYTF
TRBJ1-1 NA NA TRBV3-1/TRBV3-2 TGTGCCAGCAGCCAAAGGGGGTTCACTGAAGCTTTCTTT CASSQRGFTEAFF
TRBJ2-2 TRBD2 NA TRBV5-1 TGCGCCAGCAGCTTGATCAGCGGGGGGGCCGCCGGGGAGCTGTTTTTT CASSLISGGAAGELFF
TRBJ2-2 TRBD2 NA TRBV7-2 TGTGCCAGCAGCTCCTACCAGGGACTAGCGGCCGGGGAGCTGTTTTTT CASSSYQGLAAGELFF
TRBJ1-1 TRBD1 NA TRBV14 TGTGCCAGCAGCGCAAAGATGGGGACAGCTATGAACACTGAAGCTTTCTTT CASSAKMGTAMNTEAFF